The clone carrying this T cell receptor (beta chain) came up once. This CDR3 has 14 residues. The germline CDR1 and CDR2 sequences are LNHDA and SQIVND (reference sequence). V dropped 4 bases and J dropped 2 bases, with 12 bases sitting between them. Some clones are missing from TCRdb's copy, which holds only in-frame ones; the method was immunoSEQ multiplex PCR. This table holds 3,200 or so clones, around 28% found once. This sample stems from a study of T cells in localized non-small cell lung cancer. This receptor was identified in a man between 40 and 69 years old with stage III lung adenocarcinoma. Here the sequenced sample was lung tumor tissue, taken before any cancer treatment. The V gene is TRBV19, the J gene TRBJ2-7, with D tentatively TRBD1 (6 bases). The CDR3 protein is CASSTTGIPYEQYF. CDR3 coding DNA: TGTGCCAGTAGTACCACAGGGATCCCCTACGAGCAGTACTTC.